The T cell receptor (beta chain) under discussion was sequenced for a study of early T cells in non-severe SARS-CoV-2 infection. As for the study in general: Sequencing of bulk RNA from unsorted whole blood was done, without chain pairing.

This clonotype has a count of ten or more. The antigen remains unidentified. V lost 6 bases and J lost 2, with 20 bases in between. The CDR3 covers 16 residues. Study findings and constraints: VDJdb-based matching was biased toward anti-spike CD8 responses and missed private and CD4 specificities.

Researchers tagged individual cDNA molecules with unique molecular identifiers. TCRdb re-analysed the 5' RACE reads in MiXCR, keeping a single row per CDR3 protein. The sample has over 30,000 distinct CDR3 sequences; about 5% are singletons. The chain has TRBV12-3 or TRBV12-4 and TRBJ2-7; maybe TRBD1 (7 bases). This TCR derives from an adult who was a healthcare worker with PCR-confirmed SARS-CoV-2 infection or an uninfected control (not recorded which). Sequenced material: whole blood. CDR3 DNA: TGTGCCAGCAGGTCCGGAGGGACAGCCCGACCCTACGAGCAGTACTTC. Amino acid sequence: CASRSGGTARPYEQYF.